Each of the 23 T cell receptor beta chains below was sequenced from the same sample in a study of shared clonotypes between healthy human individuals. Naive CD8 cells comprised CD45RO-negative, CCR7-positively selected cells, excluding terminally differentiated effector memory CD45RA+ cells. Profiling relied on immunoSEQ multiplex PCR, and the TCRdb table lists in-frame clones only, not all of them. The sample consists of about 2 million clones, less than 95% of them appearing once. Sequencing was carried out using naive CD8+ T cells sorted from blood. The receptors originated from a man between 18 and 29 years old in good health.

Concerning this clone: The same CDR3 arises from other DNA sequences in this sample as well. This sequence joins TRBV4-3 and TRBJ2-7, with D hard to call. The germline V gene has CDR1 LGHNA and CDR2 YSLEER. V lost 0 bases, J lost 5 bases, and 11 bases lay in between. The CDR3 is 14 residues long. The CDR3 DNA sequence: TGCGCCAGCAGCCAAGATGGGGTTTCCGACGAGCAGTACTTC. This sequence encodes CASSQDGVSDEQYF.

The chain has TRBV5-5 and TRBJ1-5, with D unclear. The CDR3 length is 16 residues. V lost 0 bases and J 4 bases, leaving 14 bases between the germline ends. CDR1 and CDR2 from the germline V gene are SGHKS and YYEKEE (reference sequence). The CDR3 protein is CASSLGGPPDNQPQHF. CDR3 in DNA: TGTGCCAGCAGCTTGGGTGGGCCGCCGGATAATCAGCCCCAGCATTTT.

The J gene is TRBJ1-1, the V gene TRBV29-1; the D gene is possibly TRBD1 (6 bases). The V gene's germline CDR1 is SQVTM and CDR2 ANQGSEA. CDR3 length: 12 amino acids. The V end lost 8 bases, the J end lost 1 base, and 11 bases lay between the germline ends. CDR3 DNA: TGCAGCACAGGGACGGCGAACACTGAAGCTTTCTTT. It specifies CSTGTANTEAFF.

V gene TRBV5-1 combines with J gene TRBJ2-3; no clear D gene. V lost 4 bases and J 2 bases, leaving 11 bases between the germline ends. The CDR3 contains 14 residues. The germline V gene encodes CDR1 SGHRS and CDR2 YFSETQ. CDR3 DNA: TGCGCCAGCAGCCTCCGGGCCCTCACAGATACGCAGTATTTT. It yields the protein CASSLRALTDTQYF.

The rearrangement uses TRBV30 and TRBJ1-4; D is ambiguous. Germline CDR1 and CDR2: GTSNPN and SVGIG (reference sequence). CDR3 length: 13 amino acids. The V and J ends lost 2 bases and 6 bases respectively, with 10 bases between them. CDR3 DNA sequence: TGTGCCTGGAGTCACCGGCCCTATGAAAAACTGTTTTTT. Its protein is CAWSHRPYEKLFF.

This rearrangement joins TRBV28 to TRBJ1-1; D not certain. This CDR3 comprises 15 residues. V lost 4 bases to trimming and J lost 3 bases, with 15 bases between them. Germline V CDR1 and CDR2: MDHEN, SYDVKM. CDR3 coding DNA: TGTGCCAGCAGTTCGTGGACGGAGTCTGACACTGAAGCTTTCTTT. This gives the protein CASSSWTESDTEAFF.

This sequence joins TRBV7-9 and TRBJ1-1; 10 nucleotides match TRBD1. Germline V gene data show CDR1 as SEHNR and CDR2 as FQNEAQ (reference sequence). Germline trimming cut 2 bases from V and 5 bases from J; bases unmatched to any gene: 8. CDR3 length: 16 residues. DNA for the CDR3: TGTGCCAGCAGCTTATTCGAGACAGGGGGCTGGACTGAAGCTTTCTTT. Translating gives CASSLFETGGWTEAFF.

The chain uses TRBV4-1 and TRBJ1-3; TRBD1 matches 7 bases. The V segment lost 2 bases and the J segment 8 bases; nucleotides outside the gene matches: 9. Germline loops: CDR1 MGHRA, CDR2 YSYEKL. The CDR3 length is 15 residues. The CDR3 spells CASSQNTATGDTIYF. CDR3 DNA: TGCGCCAGCAGCCAAAACACCGCCACAGGGGACACCATATATTTT.

This sequence joins TRBV4-2 and TRBJ2-3; D perhaps matches TRBD2 (7 bases). The CDR3 sequence is 18 residues long. Germline V lookup: CDR1 LGHNA, CDR2 YNFKEQ. V was trimmed by 0 bases and J by 2 bases, leaving 18 bases between them. For the CDR3, the DNA is TGTGCCAGCAGCCAAGATGAGAGAACGGGGGGCCCCACAGATACGCAGTATTTT. Its translation is CASSQDERTGGPTDTQYF.

The chain links TRBV5-4 to TRBJ1-6, with D unresolved. The V and J ends lost 4 bases and 0 bases respectively, with 14 bases between them. This CDR3 comprises 17 residues. Germline CDR1 and CDR2: SGHNT and YYREEE (reference sequence). The CDR3 DNA reads as TGTGCCAGCAGCGAGGACGGTCTAAGCTCCTATAATTCACCCCTCCACTTT. The encoded protein is CASSEDGLSSYNSPLHF. Full variable domain (outside the CDR3, taken from reference TRBV5-4 and TRBJ1-6): ETGVTQSPTHLIKTRGQQVTLRCSSQSGHNTVSWYQQALGQGPQFIFQYYREEENGRGNFPPRFSGLQFPNYSSELNVNALELDDSALYLCASSEDGLSSYNSPLHFGNGTRLTVT.

The J gene is TRBJ2-2, the V gene TRBV9; 11 bases fit TRBD2. Germline V gene sequence: CDR1 SGDLS, CDR2 YYNGEE. J was trimmed by 5 bases and V by 4 bases; bases with no gene match: 7. This CDR3 comprises 16 residues. In DNA form, the CDR3 reads TGTGCCAGCAGCCTAAGCGGGACTAGCGGAACCGGGGAGCTGTTTTTT. Translating it yields CASSLSGTSGTGELFF.

CDR3 in amino acids: CASTWTGGFVEQYF. In DNA, the CDR3 is TGTGCCAGCACCTGGACAGGGGGGTTTGTCGAGCAGTACTTC. The genes are TRBV7-9 and TRBJ2-7; 10 nucleotides agree with TRBD1. J lost 6 bases, V lost 7 bases, and 9 bases had no gene match. Germline V gives CDR1 SEHNR, CDR2 FQNEAQ (reference sequence). The CDR3 is 14 residues long.

The rearrangement uses TRBV4-1 and TRBJ1-1, with 8 nucleotides matching TRBD1. Germline V gene data show CDR1 as MGHRA and CDR2 as YSYEKL. J was trimmed by 5 bases and V by 6 bases; bases with no gene match: 11. The CDR3 totals 15 residues. The CDR3 region is CASSLIGQGGTEAFF. The CDR3 DNA reads as TGCGCCAGCAGTCTCATCGGACAGGGTGGAACTGAAGCTTTCTTT.

The DNA for the CDR3 is TGTGCCAGCAGCTTAGGAGGTCTGGACGTCTACGAGCAGTACTTC. This sequence encodes CASSLGGLDVYEQYF. This sequence joins TRBV7-9 and TRBJ2-7; D remains ambiguous. This CDR3 comprises 15 residues. Germline V lookup: CDR1 SEHNR, CDR2 FQNEAQ (reference sequence). The V gene lost 1 base and the J gene lost 3 bases, with 13 bases spanning the gap. Complete variable domain (other parts from reference TRBV7-9 and TRBJ2-7): DTGVSQNPRHKITKRGQNVTFRCDPISEHNRLYWYRQTLGQGPEFLTYFQNEAQLEKSRLLSDRFSAERPKGSFSTLEIQRTEQGDSAMYLCASSLGGLDVYEQYFGPGTRLTVT.

As to this clone: The sample contains more than one DNA sequence encoding this CDR3. V usage is TRBV7-9 and J usage is TRBJ2-1; D remains ambiguous. V lost 9 bases, J lost 6 bases, and 6 bases lay in between. The CDR3 is 10 amino acids. Germline V gene lookup returns CDR1 SEHNR and CDR2 FQNEAQ (reference sequence). CDR3 nucleotide sequence: TGTGCCAGTTCGACCAATGAGCAGTTCTTC. This encodes CASSTNEQFF.

The sample holds one count of this clone. The chain combines TRBV10-1 with TRBJ2-1; D is unresolved. This CDR3 has 15 residues. Germline-derived CDR1 and CDR2 are WNHNN and SYGVQD (reference sequence). V dropped 0 bases and J dropped 4 bases, with 10 bases sitting between them. The CDR3 region is CASSESPEPYNEQFF. The CDR3, as DNA: TGCGCCAGCAGTGAGTCCCCGGAACCTTACAATGAGCAGTTCTTC.

The CDR3: CAVKAGNTEAFF. CDR3 bases: TGTGCCGTAAAAGCGGGGAACACTGAAGCTTTCTTT. The chain links TRBV2 to TRBJ1-1, with D uncertain. Germline V gene sequence: CDR1 SNHLY, CDR2 FYNNEI. This CDR3 spans 12 amino acids. The V and J ends lost 11 bases and 1 base respectively, with 11 bases between them.

The chain joins TRBV7-6 to TRBJ2-7; 8 bases match TRBD1. The CDR3 runs to 17 residues. The V gene end was trimmed by 5 bases and the J gene end by 4 bases; junction bases not matched to a gene: 16. The germline gives CDR1 SGHVS, CDR2 FNYEAQ. The CDR3 DNA reads as TGTGCCAGCAGCCTAACGACAGGGGAAGGTATAGTGTACGAGCAGTACTTC. It translates to CASSLTTGEGIVYEQYF.

The J gene is TRBJ1-1, the V gene TRBV5-4, with D maybe TRBD1 (6 bases). The CDR3 extends over 13 amino acids. From germline, CDR1 is SGHNT and CDR2 YYREEE (reference sequence). The DNA for the CDR3 is TGTGCTTTGAGCTGGGGGCGGATTGGTGAAGCTTTCTTT. This gives the protein CALSWGRIGEAFF.

The genes are TRBV27 and TRBJ2-2; no definite D call. CDR3 size: 14 residues. Looked up from germline, CDR1 is MNHEY and CDR2 is SMNVEV (reference sequence). V shed 4 bases and J shed 6 bases, with 12 bases lying between them. Here the CDR3 reads CASSWNSQAGELFF. For the CDR3, the DNA is TGTGCCAGCAGTTGGAACAGTCAGGCCGGGGAGCTGTTTTTT.

J is TRBJ2-3 and V is TRBV27; no clear D gene. V shed 3 bases and J shed 0 bases, with 10 bases lying between them. Germline lookup yields CDR1 MNHEY and CDR2 SMNVEV (reference sequence). The CDR3 has 15 residues. The CDR3 nucleotides read TGTGCCAGCAGTTTTGTACGAGTTAGCACAGATACGCAGTATTTT. It is translated as CASSFVRVSTDTQYF.

This clone was seen once. The J gene is TRBJ1-4, the V gene TRBV9; D unclear. CDR3 size: 16 residues. Trimming shortened V by 0 bases and J by 3 bases, and 12 bases separated the two germline ends. Per the germline V gene, CDR1 is SGDLS and CDR2 is YYNGEE. In DNA, the CDR3 is TGTGCCAGCAGCGTAGGGGGTGGACTGGCTAATGAAAAACTGTTTTTT. Translating gives CASSVGGGLANEKLFF.

The chain uses TRBV11-2 and TRBJ1-4; weak D call: TRBD1 (5 bases). The CDR3 has 16 residues. CDR1 is SGHAT and CDR2 is FQNNGV in the germline V gene. The V gene lost 1 base and the J gene lost 8 bases, with 17 bases spanning the gap. The CDR3 loop reads CASSLGGLQAVEKLFF. The CDR3 DNA sequence: TGTGCCAGCAGCTTAGGGGGACTCCAGGCGGTGGAAAAACTGTTTTTT.